This T cell receptor (beta chain) appears in the sequencing data of a study of OX40 agonist ivuxolimab in advanced cancers. Study background: At doses from 0.01 to 10 mg/kg, patients were given intravenous ivuxolimab every 2 weeks.

The study, taken as a whole, reports: Clonal expansion was seen in CD4+ and CD8+ blood T cells by week 6 at 0.1 to 3.0 mg/kg.

Produced via immunoSEQ multiplex PCR; TCRdb's table is partial and in-frame only. The table records about 85,000 clones, around 86% of them present only once. CDR3 length: 15 amino acids. Trimming shortened V by 1 base and J by 7 bases, and 13 bases separated the two germline ends. Germline CDR1 MNHNS, CDR2 SASEGT. This clone was counted a single time. Its specificity is unknown. This sequence was found in an adult with an advanced solid tumor such as melanoma, head and neck, liver or kidney cancer. This chain links TRBV6-1 with TRBJ2-2, with D hard to call. Sample: CD4+ or CD8+ T cells sorted from blood, taken in a trial of the OX40 agonist ivuxolimab. The CDR3 is CASSEVPLLGGELFF. The DNA of the CDR3 is TGTGCCAGCAGTGAAGTTCCGCTATTGGGCGGGGAGCTGTTTTTT.